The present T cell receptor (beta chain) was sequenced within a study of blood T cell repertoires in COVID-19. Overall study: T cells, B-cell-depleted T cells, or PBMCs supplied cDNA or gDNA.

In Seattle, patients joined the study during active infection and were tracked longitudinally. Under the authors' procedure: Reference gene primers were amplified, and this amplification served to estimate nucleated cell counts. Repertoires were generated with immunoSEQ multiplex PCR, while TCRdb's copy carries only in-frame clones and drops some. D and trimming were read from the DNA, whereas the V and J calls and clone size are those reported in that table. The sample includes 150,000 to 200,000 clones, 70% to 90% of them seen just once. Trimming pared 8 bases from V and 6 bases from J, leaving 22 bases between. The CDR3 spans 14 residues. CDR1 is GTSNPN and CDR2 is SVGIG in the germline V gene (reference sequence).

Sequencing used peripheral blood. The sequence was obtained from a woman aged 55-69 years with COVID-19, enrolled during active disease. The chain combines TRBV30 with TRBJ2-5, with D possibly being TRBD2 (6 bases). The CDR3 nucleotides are TGTGCCCCCCCTGCGGGGTTTTACTGGAAGACCCAGTACTTC. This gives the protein CAPPAGFYWKTQYF. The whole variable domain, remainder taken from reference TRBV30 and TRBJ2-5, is SQTIHQWPATLVQPVGSPLSLECTVEGTSNPNLYWYRQAAGRGLQLLFYSVGIGQISSEVPQNLSASRPQDRQFILSSKKLLLSDSGFYLCAPPAGFYWKTQYFGPGTRLLVL.